This TCR beta chain stems from a study of beta chain features in type 1 diabetes. Overall study findings and caveats: The study found fewer insertions and more deletions at VDJ junctions in type 1 diabetes patients.

This clone occurred a few times. Its matching antigen is unknown. It was one heparinised blood draw, averaging about 116 mL, that each donor gave. Sorted populations were all over 95% pure. Sequenced material consisted of expressed TCRB transcripts (all of the isolated RNA was reverse transcribed). TCRdb's copy holds only in-frame clones and misses some; the assay was immunoSEQ multiplex PCR. The sample contains hundreds of thousands of clones, around 68% of which appear only once. The CDR3 has 17 residues. Germline V gene data show CDR1 as SGHDT and CDR2 as YYEEEE. V lost 0 bases and J 3 bases, leaving 18 bases between the germline ends.

The source of this sequence is a man aged 30 to 45 in good health. The sample was naive CD4+ T cells from blood. The gene calls are TRBV5-6 and TRBJ2-5; tentative D call: TRBD1 (6 bases). The DNA for the CDR3 is TGTGCCAGCAGCTTGGCCGTGAGGACAGAGATTAAAGAGACCCAGTACTTC. Translating it yields CASSLAVRTEIKETQYF.